The rows below give T cell receptor beta chains drawn from one sample of a study of beta chain features in type 1 diabetes. Clones were read by immunoSEQ multiplex PCR, and TCRdb kept only the in-frame ones, dropping some. Here the sample spans about 160,000 clones, roughly 8% being singletons. The specimen sequenced was central memory CD4+ T cells from blood. Receptors were obtained from a man younger than 35 in good health. Each CDR3 is given with its conserved first and last residue. D genes are given only for firm matches. Rows may omit the clone size; those that give it use once, few, many or a size class.

j_call,v_call,d_call,clone_size,cdr3_aa,cdr3_nt
TRBJ1-1,TRBV9,-,-,CASSVSASTPGAEAFF,TGTGCCAGCAGCGTATCGGCCAGCACCCCCGGAGCTGAAGCTTTCTTT
TRBJ2-1,TRBV7-2,TRBD2,few,CASSADTGTRVLF,TGTGCCAGCAGCGCAGATACCGGGACTAGGGTGCTCTTC
TRBJ1-2,TRBV5-1,-,-,CASSSTINDGYTF,TGCGCCAGCAGCTCCACAATTAATGATGGCTACACCTTC
TRBJ1-6,TRBV4-2,-,-,CASSPEVGRPPLHF,TGTGCCAGCAGCCCCGAGGTGGGGAGGCCACCCCTCCACTTT
TRBJ2-3,TRBV4-3,-,-,CASSQERPDTQYF,TGCGCCAGCAGCCAAGAGCGGCCAGATACGCAGTATTTT
TRBJ2-3,TRBV15,-,many,CATNERSTDTQYF,TGTGCCACTAACGAGCGGAGCACAGATACGCAGTATTTT
TRBJ1-2,TRBV9,-,few,CASSTGQTNYGYTF,TGTGCCAGCAGCACAGGACAGACTAACTATGGCTACACCTTC
TRBJ2-5,TRBV9,TRBD1,-,CASSVDRGWGETQYF,TGTGCCAGCAGCGTCGACAGGGGGTGGGGAGAGACCCAGTACTTC
TRBJ1-6,TRBV5-1,-,many,CASSLDSGRSPLHF,TGCGCCAGCAGCTTGGATAGTGGGCGTTCACCCCTCCACTTT
TRBJ2-7,TRBV2,TRBD2,few,CASTGLAGGSYEQYF,TGTGCCAGCACGGGACTAGCGGGAGGCTCCTACGAGCAGTACTTC
TRBJ2-2,TRBV30,TRBD1,-,CACGTANTGELFF,TGTGCCTGCGGGACAGCGAACACCGGGGAGCTGTTTTTT